The source of this T cell receptor beta chain is a study of low-dose radiotherapy and immunotherapy resistance in tumors. About the research overall: On an every-two-weeks schedule, patients received intravenous nivolumab 240 mg, along with ipilimumab 1 mg/kg every six weeks.

The time point denotes: before trial treatment. This clonotype was recorded at least ten times. Covering alpha and beta chains, TRAV- and TRBV-specific primers were used for the first-strand cDNA. The PCR that amplified TCRs ran for approximately 20 cycles, relying on a constant-region primer and a V-primer adapter. Amplifying the isolated mRNA was done by in vitro transcription. Via MiXCR, TCRdb re-called the reads, giving one row per CDR3 protein. This repertoire shows 80,000 to 95,000 distinct CDR3 sequences, 9% to 9.5% found once; its top ten account for 0.8% to 1.3%. The CDR3 is made up of 17 amino acids. After removal of 5 bases from V and 5 bases from J, the junction contained 11 bases not matched to a gene.

Sample: PBMCs, taken before treatment. This receptor was obtained from a male donor with prostate cancer. The V and J genes are TRBV12-3 or TRBV12-4 and TRBJ2-5, with 13 bases lining up with TRBD2. CDR3 nucleotide sequence: TGTGCCAGCAGTCCCCCGAGGACTAGCGGGAGTGGGGAGACCCAGTACTTC. Its translation is CASSPPRTSGSGETQYF.